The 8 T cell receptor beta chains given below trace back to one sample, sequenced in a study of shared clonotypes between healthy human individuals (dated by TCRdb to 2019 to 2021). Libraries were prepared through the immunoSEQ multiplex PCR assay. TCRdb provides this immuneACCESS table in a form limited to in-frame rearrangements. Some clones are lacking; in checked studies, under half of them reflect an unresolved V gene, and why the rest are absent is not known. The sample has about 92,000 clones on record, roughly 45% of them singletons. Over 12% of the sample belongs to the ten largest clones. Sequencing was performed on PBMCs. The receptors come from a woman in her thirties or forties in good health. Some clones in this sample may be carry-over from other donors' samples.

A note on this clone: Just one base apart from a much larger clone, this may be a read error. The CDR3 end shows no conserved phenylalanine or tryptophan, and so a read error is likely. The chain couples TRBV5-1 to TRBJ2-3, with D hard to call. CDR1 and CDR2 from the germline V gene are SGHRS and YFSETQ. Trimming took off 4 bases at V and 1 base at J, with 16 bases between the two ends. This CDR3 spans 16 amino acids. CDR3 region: CASSLGRNTGTDTQYS. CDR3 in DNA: TGCGCCAGCAGCCTCGGACGGAATACTGGCACAGATACGCAGTATTCT.

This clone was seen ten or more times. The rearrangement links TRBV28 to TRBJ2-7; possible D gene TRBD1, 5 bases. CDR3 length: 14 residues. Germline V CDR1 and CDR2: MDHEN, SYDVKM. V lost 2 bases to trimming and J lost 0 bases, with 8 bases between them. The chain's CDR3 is CASSLRQGSYEQYF. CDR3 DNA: TGTGCCAGCAGTTTAAGGCAGGGCTCCTACGAGCAGTACTTC.

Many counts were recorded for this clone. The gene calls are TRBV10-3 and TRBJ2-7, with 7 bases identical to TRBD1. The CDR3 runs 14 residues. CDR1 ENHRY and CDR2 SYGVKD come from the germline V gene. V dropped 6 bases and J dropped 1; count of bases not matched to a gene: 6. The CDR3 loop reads CAISQGDLSYEQYF. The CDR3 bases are TGTGCCATCAGCCAGGGGGATCTATCCTACGAGCAGTACTTC.

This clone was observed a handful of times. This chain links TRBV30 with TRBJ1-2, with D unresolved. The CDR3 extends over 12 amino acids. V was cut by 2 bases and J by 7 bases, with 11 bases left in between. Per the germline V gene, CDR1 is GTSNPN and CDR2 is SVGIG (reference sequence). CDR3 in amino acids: CAWSQAGLGYTF. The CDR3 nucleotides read TGTGCCTGGAGTCAGGCCGGGCTTGGCTACACCTTC.

CDR3 region: CASSEIRAQETQYF. The DNA of the CDR3 is TGTGCCAGCAGTGAAATTCGGGCACAAGAGACCCAGTACTTC. The rearrangement joins TRBV6-1 to TRBJ2-5; no clear D. CDR3 length: 14 amino acids. Trimming shortened V by 2 bases and J by 2 bases, and 9 bases separated the two germline ends. The germline V gene encodes CDR1 MNHNS and CDR2 SASEGT.

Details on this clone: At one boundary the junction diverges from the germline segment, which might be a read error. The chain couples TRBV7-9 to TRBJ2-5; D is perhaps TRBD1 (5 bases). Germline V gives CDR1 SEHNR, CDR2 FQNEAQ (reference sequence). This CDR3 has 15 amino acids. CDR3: CASSQEHATWGGEYF. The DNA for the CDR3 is TGCGCCAGCAGCCAAGAGCACGCGACCTGGGGCGGAGAGTACTTC.

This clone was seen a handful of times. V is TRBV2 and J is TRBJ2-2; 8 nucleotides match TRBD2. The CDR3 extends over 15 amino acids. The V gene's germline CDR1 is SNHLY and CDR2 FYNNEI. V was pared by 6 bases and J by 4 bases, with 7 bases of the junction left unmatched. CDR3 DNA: TGTGCCAGCAGCTGGGGACTAGTCGGCACCGGGGAGCTGTTTTTT. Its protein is CASSWGLVGTGELFF. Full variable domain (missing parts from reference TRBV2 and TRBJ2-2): EPEVTQTPSHQVTQMGQEVILRCVPISNHLYFYWYRQILGQKVEFLVSFYNNEISEKSEIFDDQFSVERPDGSNFTLKIRSTKLEDSAMYFCASSWGLVGTGELFFGEGSRLTVL.

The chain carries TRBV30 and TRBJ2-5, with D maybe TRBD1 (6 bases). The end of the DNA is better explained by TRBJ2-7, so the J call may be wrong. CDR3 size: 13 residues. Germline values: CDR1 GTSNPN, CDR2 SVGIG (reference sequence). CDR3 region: CAWSLRTAGEQYF. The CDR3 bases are TGTGCCTGGAGTCTTCGGACAGCCGGCGAGCAGTACTTC.